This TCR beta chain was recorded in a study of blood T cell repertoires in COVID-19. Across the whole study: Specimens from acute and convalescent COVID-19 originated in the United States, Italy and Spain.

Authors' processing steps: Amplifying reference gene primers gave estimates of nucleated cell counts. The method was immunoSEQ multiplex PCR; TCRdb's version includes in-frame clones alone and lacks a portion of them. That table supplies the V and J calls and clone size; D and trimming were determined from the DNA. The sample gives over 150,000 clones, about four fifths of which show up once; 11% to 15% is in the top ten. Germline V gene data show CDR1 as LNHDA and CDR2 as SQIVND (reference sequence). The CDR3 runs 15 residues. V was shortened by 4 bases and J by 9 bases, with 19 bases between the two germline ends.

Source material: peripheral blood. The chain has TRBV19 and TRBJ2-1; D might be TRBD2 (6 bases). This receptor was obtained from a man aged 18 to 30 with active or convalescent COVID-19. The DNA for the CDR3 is TGTGCCAGTAGTAGCGGGGACCCCGCTCTTAGTGAGCAGTTCTTC. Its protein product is CASSSGDPALSEQFF.